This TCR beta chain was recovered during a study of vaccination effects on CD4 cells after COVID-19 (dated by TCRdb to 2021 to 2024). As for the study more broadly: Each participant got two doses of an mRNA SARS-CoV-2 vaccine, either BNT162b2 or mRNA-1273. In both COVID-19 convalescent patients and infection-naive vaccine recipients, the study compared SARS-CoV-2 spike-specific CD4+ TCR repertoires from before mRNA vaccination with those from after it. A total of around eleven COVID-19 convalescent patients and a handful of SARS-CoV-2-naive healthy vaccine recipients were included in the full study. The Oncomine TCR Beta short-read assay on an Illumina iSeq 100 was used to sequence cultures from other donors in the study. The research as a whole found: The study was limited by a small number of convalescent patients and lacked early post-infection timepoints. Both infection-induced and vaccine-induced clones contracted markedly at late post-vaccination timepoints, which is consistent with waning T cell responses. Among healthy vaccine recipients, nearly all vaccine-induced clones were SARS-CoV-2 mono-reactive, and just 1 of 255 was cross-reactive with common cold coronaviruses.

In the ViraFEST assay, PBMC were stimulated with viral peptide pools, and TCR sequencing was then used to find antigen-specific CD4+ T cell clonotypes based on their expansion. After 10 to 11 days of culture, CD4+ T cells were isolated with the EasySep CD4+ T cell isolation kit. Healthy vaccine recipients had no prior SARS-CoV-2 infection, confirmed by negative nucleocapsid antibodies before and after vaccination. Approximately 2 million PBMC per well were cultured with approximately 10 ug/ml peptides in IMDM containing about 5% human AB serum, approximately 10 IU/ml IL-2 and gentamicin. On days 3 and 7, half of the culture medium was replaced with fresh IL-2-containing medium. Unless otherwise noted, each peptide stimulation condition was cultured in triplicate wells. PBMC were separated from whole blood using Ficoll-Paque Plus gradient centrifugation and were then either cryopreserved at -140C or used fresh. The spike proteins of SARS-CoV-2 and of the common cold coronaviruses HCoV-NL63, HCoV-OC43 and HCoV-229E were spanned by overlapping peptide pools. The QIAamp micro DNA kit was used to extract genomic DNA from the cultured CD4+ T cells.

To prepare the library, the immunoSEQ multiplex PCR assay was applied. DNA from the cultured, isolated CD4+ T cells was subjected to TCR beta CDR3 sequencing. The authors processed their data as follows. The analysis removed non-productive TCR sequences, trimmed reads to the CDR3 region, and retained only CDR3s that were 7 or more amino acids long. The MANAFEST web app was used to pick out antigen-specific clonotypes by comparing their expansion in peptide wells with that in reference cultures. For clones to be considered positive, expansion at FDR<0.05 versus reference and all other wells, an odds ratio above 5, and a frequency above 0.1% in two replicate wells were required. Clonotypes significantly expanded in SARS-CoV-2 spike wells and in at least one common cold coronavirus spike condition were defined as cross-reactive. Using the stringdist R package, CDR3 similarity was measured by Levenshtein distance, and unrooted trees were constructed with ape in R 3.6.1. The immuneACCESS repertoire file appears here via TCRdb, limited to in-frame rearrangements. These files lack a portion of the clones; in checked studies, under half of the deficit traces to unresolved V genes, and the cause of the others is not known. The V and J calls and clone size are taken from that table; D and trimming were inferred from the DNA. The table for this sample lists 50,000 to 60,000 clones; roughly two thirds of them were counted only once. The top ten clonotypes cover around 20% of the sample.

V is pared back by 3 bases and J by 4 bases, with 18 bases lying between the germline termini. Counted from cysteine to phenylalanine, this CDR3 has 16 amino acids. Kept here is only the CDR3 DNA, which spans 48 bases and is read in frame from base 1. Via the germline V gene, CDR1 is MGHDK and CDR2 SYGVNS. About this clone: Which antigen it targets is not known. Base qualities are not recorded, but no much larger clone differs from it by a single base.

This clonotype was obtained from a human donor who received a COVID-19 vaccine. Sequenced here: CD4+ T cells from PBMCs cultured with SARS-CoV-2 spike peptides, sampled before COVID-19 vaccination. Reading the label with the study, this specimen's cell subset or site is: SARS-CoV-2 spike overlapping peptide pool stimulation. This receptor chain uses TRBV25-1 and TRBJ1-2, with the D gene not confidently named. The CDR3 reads CASSDLTQAQIYGYTF. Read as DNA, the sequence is TGTGCCAGCAGTGACCTTACTCAAGCCCAGATCTATGGCTACACCTTC.